This TCR beta chain was found in a study of cytomegalovirus exposure and HLA in healthy donors. At the level of the study: As released early, the data held some 80 million unique TCRs from HLA-typed donors. General study results and limits: Many donors shared some public TCRs, even though most TCR sequences were rare. Most CMV-associated TCR beta chains were later found to appear HLA-restricted.

Comment on this clone: The target antigen is unknown.

PCR involved 60 Vbeta and 13 Jbeta primers. Generated by immunoSEQ multiplex PCR, the TCRdb table keeps only in-frame clones and is missing some. The data show hundreds of thousands of clones, with 80% to 90% seen just once and about 2% held by the top ten. The germline gives CDR1 SGHAT, CDR2 FQNNGV. Trimming pared 2 bases from V and 10 bases from J, leaving 23 bases between. The length of the CDR3 is 16 residues. V gene TRBV11-2 combines with J gene TRBJ1-1, with TRBD1 as a possible D gene (6 bases). The source is a woman under 30 in good health and CMV-seronegative. The sequenced sample was PBMCs. The CDR3 loop is CASSLTSGGPPSGAFF. The CDR3 DNA is TGTGCCAGCAGCTTAACAAGCGGGGGGCCCCCCTCGGGAGCTTTCTTT.